This entry features one T cell receptor beta chain sequence. This specimen comes from a study of cytomegalovirus exposure and HLA in healthy donors. V trimming: 8 bases; J trimming: 2 bases; junction bases outside the gene matches: 8. The CDR3 is 14 amino acids. The germline CDR1 and CDR2 sequences are MDHEN and SYDVKM. The primer mix had 60 Vbeta and 13 Jbeta primers. Clones were sequenced by immunoSEQ multiplex PCR, and TCRdb holds only the in-frame ones, with some missing. This sample contains roughly 200,000 clones. The source material was PBMCs. The V call is TRBV28, the J call TRBJ1-2, with 7 bases aligning to TRBD1. This TCR came from a girl aged 2-9 years in good health and CMV-seropositive. The CDR3 coding sequence is TGTGCCAGCCAAGTACCGGACAGGAACTATGGCTACACCTTC. Its protein product is CASQVPDRNYGYTF.